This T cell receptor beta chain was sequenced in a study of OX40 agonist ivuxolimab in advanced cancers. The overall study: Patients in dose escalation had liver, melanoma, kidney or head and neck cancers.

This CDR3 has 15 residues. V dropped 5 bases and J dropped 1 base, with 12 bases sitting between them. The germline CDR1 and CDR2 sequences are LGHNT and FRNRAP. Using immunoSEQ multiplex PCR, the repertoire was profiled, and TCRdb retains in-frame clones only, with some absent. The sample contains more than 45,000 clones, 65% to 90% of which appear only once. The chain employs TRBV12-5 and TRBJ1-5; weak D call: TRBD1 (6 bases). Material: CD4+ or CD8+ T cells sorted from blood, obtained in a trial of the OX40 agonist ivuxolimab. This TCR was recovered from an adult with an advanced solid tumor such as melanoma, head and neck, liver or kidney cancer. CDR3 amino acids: CASGGTGRSNQPQHF. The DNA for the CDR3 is TGTGCTAGTGGTGGAACAGGGAGAAGCAATCAGCCCCAGCATTTT.